These 30 T cell receptor beta chains were sequenced from one sample in a study of T cells in women clearing cervical HPV infection. Using immunoSEQ multiplex PCR, the repertoire was profiled, and TCRdb retains in-frame clones only, with some absent. The table for this sample gives about 34,000 clones. The sequencing sample was made of blood buffy coat. The receptors shown here come from a woman between 18 and 75 years old with a cervical HPV16 infection that either progressed to CIN3+ or cleared (not recorded which).

About this clone itself: The read halts 3 residues ahead of the CDR3 end, with the missing end drawn from the germline J gene. The V call is TRBV19, the J call TRBJ1-4; D may be TRBD1 (5 bases). The CDR3 spans 15 residues. Germline V gene lookup returns CDR1 LNHDA and CDR2 SQIVND (reference sequence). This CDR3 is CASKIGRSGANVLFF. Partial CDR3 DNA: TGTGCCAGTAAAATAGGGAGGTCTGGGGCCAACGTA.

CDR3 DNA (partial): TGTGCCAGCAGCTCAGGACAGAGCTCCTACAATGAG. As protein: CASSSGQSSYNE. The CDR3 reads in full as CASSSGQSSYNEQFF. The chain is built from TRBV11-1 and TRBJ2-1; a weak D match, TRBD1 (6 bases). Read sequence stops 3 residues before the CDR3 end, and the germline J gene provides the missing end. Germline CDR1 SGHAT, CDR2 FQDESV (reference sequence). CDR3 length equals 15 residues. Trimming shortened V by 4 bases and J by 0 bases, and 10 bases separated the two germline ends.

Notes on this clone: Read coverage stops 3 residues before the CDR3 terminus; the germline J gene supplies the remainder. The V gene is TRBV7-6, the J gene TRBJ2-7; a possible D gene is TRBD2 (5 bases). CDR1 and CDR2 from the germline V gene are SGHVS and FNYEAQ. Trimming cost V 2 bases and J 5 bases, with 13 bases left between them. The CDR3 sequence is 14 residues long. The CDR3 DNA, read in part, is TGTGCCAGCAGCTTACGGGGAGTTCTCGACGAG. Translating gives CASSLRGVLDE. From start to end, the CDR3 is CASSLRGVLDEQYF.

On this clone: The read finishes 3 residues shy of the CDR3 end, and the germline J gene is used to complete it. The genes are TRBV3-1 (or the pseudogene TRBV3-2) and TRBJ2-3; 7 bases agree with TRBD2. The CDR3 is 14 amino acids. Trimming removed 7 bases from V and 3 bases from J; junction bases left unmatched: 7. Germline V gene sequence: CDR1 LGHDT, CDR2 YNNKEL (reference sequence). The CDR3 DNA, read in part, is TGTGCCAGCACCCCCACGGGACTAACAGATACG. Its protein product is CASTPTGLTDT. The whole CDR3 reads CASTPTGLTDTQYF.

Points on this clone: The CDR3 is cut off 3 residues early in the read; its end comes from the germline J gene. The same CDR3 can be traced to other DNA sequences in this sample. The rearrangement uses TRBV18 and TRBJ1-3, with no clear D. The CDR3 consists of 17 residues. V lost 3 bases and J 1 base, leaving 16 bases between the germline ends. The germline V gene has CDR1 KGHSH and CDR2 LQKENI. The CDR3 bases that were read are TGTGCCAGCTCACCGACCGGGCCAGCGGGGTCTGGAAACACC. Translated: CASSPTGPAGSGNT. Given in full, the CDR3 is CASSPTGPAGSGNTIYF.

With regard to this clone: From the germline J gene comes the end of the CDR3, since the read stops 3 residues before it. J is TRBJ1-2 and V is TRBV10-3; 10 bases line up with TRBD1. V shed 6 bases, J shed 4 bases, and the junction held 17 bases outside the gene matches. This CDR3 contains 18 residues. Germline V lookup: CDR1 ENHRY, CDR2 SYGVKD. The CDR3 DNA, read in part, is TGTGCCATCAGCCCACCCCATACCAGACAGGGGGCTTCCTATGGC. Its protein is CAISPPHTRQGASYG. The CDR3 as a whole reads CAISPPHTRQGASYGYTF.

In regard to this clone: The read is 3 residues too short to cover the CDR3 end, so that end is filled in from the germline J gene. The V call is TRBV30, the J call TRBJ1-5, with a weak D call TRBD1 (5 bases). V gave up 1 base and J gave up 4 bases, with 8 bases separating them. CDR3 length equals 13 residues. CDR1 is GTSNPN and CDR2 is SVGIG in the germline V gene (reference sequence). CDR3 loop: CAWSGRGNQPQHF. The CDR3 bases that were read are TGTGCCTGGAGTGGAAGGGGTAATCAGCCC. Based on the CDR3 plus reference TRBV30 and TRBJ1-5, the full variable domain is SQTIHQWPATLVQPVGSPLSLECTVEGTSNPNLYWYRQAAGRGLQLLFYSVGIGQISSEVPQNLSASRPQDRQFILSSKKLLLSDSGFYLCAWSGRGNQPQHFGDGTRLSIL.

Points on this clone: The read stops 3 residues short of the end of the CDR3; the missing end is completed from the germline J gene. The chain has TRBV19 and TRBJ2-7, with TRBD2 as a possible D gene (6 bases). CDR1 is LNHDA, CDR2 SQIVND, per germline (reference sequence). The germline V and J ends were trimmed by 1 base and 1 base, with 11 bases remaining between them. There are 15 residues in the CDR3. CDR3 bases read: TGTGCCAGTAGTATAGCCGGGGGTTCGTCCTACGAG. This encodes CASSIAGGSSYE. From start to end, the CDR3 is CASSIAGGSSYEQYF.

On this clone: Read coverage stops 3 residues before the CDR3 terminus; the germline J gene supplies the remainder. The chain has TRBV5-1 and TRBJ2-5, with TRBD1 identical over 9 bases. Per the germline V gene, CDR1 is SGHRS and CDR2 is YFSETQ. After removal of 4 bases from V and 3 bases from J, the junction contained 7 bases not matched to a gene. CDR3 length: 15 residues. The CDR3 sequence is CASSAGTGIEETQYF. The CDR3 bases that were read are TGCGCCAGCAGCGCCGGGACAGGGATAGAAGAGACC.

Regarding this clone: The DNA ends 3 residues before the CDR3 does, and the rest of the CDR3 is filled in from the germline J gene. The chain carries TRBV20-1 and TRBJ1-2; D is perhaps TRBD1 (6 bases). Germline assignment: CDR1 DFQATT and CDR2 SNEGSKA (reference sequence). V was clipped by 4 bases and J by 4 bases, with 13 bases between them. This CDR3 has 13 amino acids. CDR3 protein: CSATPATGYGYTF. The DNA read from the CDR3 is TGCAGTGCTACACCGGCGACAGGCTATGGC.

As to this clone: The CDR3 end is not reached by the read, which stops 3 residues before it; the germline J gene fills it in. The chain carries TRBV18 and TRBJ2-2, with no clear D. Germline loops: CDR1 KGHSH, CDR2 LQKENI. The CDR3 runs to 14 residues. The sequenced part of the CDR3 DNA is TGTGCCAGCTCACCGCGCCAATTTAATTCACCG. This sequence encodes CASSPRQFNSP. The CDR3 as a whole reads CASSPRQFNSPLFF. Using reference TRBV18 and TRBJ2-2 for the parts outside the CDR3, the full variable domain is NAGVMQNPRHLVRRRGQEARLRCSPMKGHSHVYWYRQLPEEGLKFMVYLQKENIIDESGMPKERFSAEFPKEGPSILRIQQVVRGDSAAYFCASSPRQFNSPLFFGEGSRLTVL.

On this clone: The CDR3 extends 3 residues past the end of the read, so its final part is completed from the germline J gene. The V call is TRBV5-1, the J call TRBJ2-3; D not resolved. The length of the CDR3 is 14 residues. Trimming took off 0 bases at V and 4 bases at J, with 9 bases between the two ends. The V gene's germline CDR1 is SGHRS and CDR2 YFSETQ. The CDR3 is CASSLGIAADTQYF. Partial CDR3 DNA: TGCGCCAGCAGCTTGGGGATAGCCGCAGATACG.

Notes on this clone: Coverage ceases 3 residues before the CDR3 finishes, and the germline J gene fills in the end. The V and J genes are TRBV20-1 and TRBJ1-2; weak D call: TRBD1 (5 bases). Trimming took off 4 bases at V and 4 bases at J, with 10 bases between the two ends. The CDR3 covers 12 residues. In germline, CDR1 is DFQATT, CDR2 SNEGSKA (reference sequence). The sequenced CDR3 bases are TGCAGTGCTACAGGGAGTATCTATGGC. This encodes CSATGSIYG. The whole CDR3 sequence reads CSATGSIYGYTF.

As for this clone: With the read ending 3 residues before the CDR3 end, the germline J gene is used to fill in that end. The V and J genes are TRBV13 and TRBJ1-5, with D possibly matching TRBD1 (5 bases). Germline V gene lookup returns CDR1 PRHDT and CDR2 FYEKMQ (reference sequence). This CDR3 has 15 residues. Trimming shortened V by 7 bases and J by 5 bases, and 18 bases separated the two germline ends. CDR3 bases read: TGTGCCAGCAACGTTAACGCCGGGGGACATCAGCCC. Protein: CASNVNAGGHQP. The CDR3 in full is CASNVNAGGHQPQHF.

Regarding this clone: The junction does not match germline at one end; this may be a read error. Read sequence stops 3 residues before the CDR3 end, and the germline J gene provides the missing end. Other DNA sequences of this sample code for an identical CDR3. The chain joins TRBV20-1 to TRBJ1-3, with TRBD1 as a possible D gene (5 bases). CDR1 and CDR2 (germline): DFQATT, SNEGSKA (reference sequence). The CDR3 has 13 residues. CDR3 DNA (partial): TGCAGTGCTGACCAGGGAGGTGGAAACACT. Residues: CSADQGGGNT. Given in full, the CDR3 is CSADQGGGNTIYF.

In regard to this clone: The observed sequence ends 3 residues before the CDR3 terminus, with the missing tail filled in from the germline J gene. V is TRBV14 and J is TRBJ2-4; D is perhaps TRBD2 (8 bases). The CDR3 runs to 19 residues. Germline assignment: CDR1 SGHDN and CDR2 FVKESK. The V end was cut by 0 bases, the J end by 8 bases, with 26 bases between. The chain's CDR3 is CASSQDAVRTGAGRDIQYF. CDR3 DNA, as far as it was read: TGTGCCAGCAGCCAAGATGCCGTGAGAACAGGGGCCGGGAGGGACATT. Looking up the rest from reference TRBV14 and TRBJ2-4 gives the full variable domain: EAGVTQFPSHSVIEKGQTVTLRCDPISGHDNLYWYRRVMGKEIKFLLHFVKESKQDESGMPNNRFLAERTGGTYSTLKVQPAELEDSGVYFCASSQDAVRTGAGRDIQYFGAGTRLSVL.

About this clone itself: The CDR3 goes on 3 residues after the read ends, and that part is filled in from the germline J gene. The chain has TRBV20-1 and TRBJ1-1; D might be TRBD1 (5 bases). V was trimmed by 0 bases and J by 5 bases, leaving 19 bases between them. Per germline, CDR1 DFQATT and CDR2 SNEGSKA (reference sequence). The CDR3 runs 16 residues. The CDR3 sequence is CSARDDLARVVTEAFF. The part of the CDR3 DNA that was read is TGCAGTGCTAGAGATGACTTGGCCAGGGTCGTGACTGAA.

The CDR3 bases that were read are TGTGCCAGCAGCGGGCAGATGGCAGCGGGCACTGAA. Encoded protein: CASSGQMAAGTE. The full CDR3 reads CASSGQMAAGTEAFF. This chain connects TRBV5-5 to TRBJ1-1; unclear D gene. Coverage ceases 3 residues before the CDR3 finishes, and the germline J gene fills in the end. This CDR3 comprises 15 residues. Germline V gene sequence: CDR1 SGHKS, CDR2 YYEKEE (reference sequence). V lost 4 bases, J lost 4 bases, and 17 bases lay in between.

On this clone itself: Read coverage stops 3 residues before the CDR3 terminus; the germline J gene supplies the remainder. The sample contains more than one DNA sequence encoding this CDR3. The chain employs TRBV7-9 and TRBJ1-3, with D unclear. CDR3 length equals 12 residues. Germline CDR1 is SEHNR and CDR2 is FQNEAQ (reference sequence). The CDR3 DNA, read in part, is TGTGCCAGCAGCTATACTGACATCACG. Protein: CASSYTDIT. The entire CDR3 sequence reads CASSYTDITIYF.

With respect to this clone: With the read ending 3 residues before the CDR3 end, the germline J gene is used to fill in that end. The chain recombines TRBV6-2 or TRBV6-3 with TRBJ2-1; D possibly corresponds to TRBD2 (6 bases). CDR3 length: 16 residues. Germline CDR1 and CDR2: MNHEY and SVGEGT. V was clipped by 2 bases and J by 3 bases, with 14 bases between them. This CDR3 is CASSYALAGSYNEQFF. The covered CDR3 bases are TGTGCCAGCAGTTACGCCCTTGCGGGGAGCTACAATGAG.

Comments on this clone: The read falls 3 residues short of the CDR3 end, and the missing part is taken from the germline J gene. The rearrangement uses TRBV5-1 and TRBJ1-4; TRBD1 is a possible D gene (5 bases). Germline values: CDR1 SGHRS, CDR2 YFSETQ. V shed 4 bases and J shed 8 bases, with 12 bases lying between them. The CDR3 contains 13 residues. The CDR3 DNA, read in part, is TGCGCCAGCAGCAGGGCAGGGAAGGAAAAA. Its translation: CASSRAGKEK. The full CDR3 protein is CASSRAGKEKLFF.

In regard to this clone: The CDR3 end lies 3 residues beyond the end of the read and is filled in from the germline J gene. This chain links TRBV20-1 with TRBJ2-3, with 13 nucleotides matching TRBD2. V lost 6 bases to trimming and J lost 4 bases; unmatched junction nucleotides: 13. Per the germline V gene, CDR1 is DFQATT and CDR2 is SNEGSKA (reference sequence). This CDR3 spans 17 amino acids. The sequenced part of the CDR3 DNA is TGCAGTGCCCAGTCCCTAACTAGCGGGGGGGCCCCAGATACG. Encoded protein: CSAQSLTSGGAPDT. The whole CDR3 region reads CSAQSLTSGGAPDTQYF.

Remarks on this clone: The read finishes 3 residues shy of the CDR3 end, and the germline J gene is used to complete it. The chain employs TRBV5-1 and TRBJ2-2, with D possibly being TRBD1 (5 bases). The CDR3 has 14 amino acids. Germline assignment: CDR1 SGHRS and CDR2 YFSETQ. The sequenced part of the CDR3 DNA is TGCGCCAGCAGCTTGGGGGCTGGGGCCAACGTG. Amino acids: CASSLGAGANV. The full CDR3 reads CASSLGAGANVLFF.

Points on this clone: Sequencing ends 3 residues short of the CDR3 end; the germline J gene provides the rest. This rearrangement joins TRBV5-1 to TRBJ2-6, with 7 bases identical to TRBD1. The germline CDR1 and CDR2 sequences are SGHRS and YFSETQ. J gave up 1 base and V 4 bases, and 2 bases lay outside the gene matches. The CDR3 is made up of 15 amino acids. The CDR3 DNA, read in part, is TGCGCCAGCAGCCAACAGGGGTCTGGGGCCAACGTC. This codes for CASSQQGSGANV. The entire CDR3 reads CASSQQGSGANVLTF.

A word on this clone: The CDR3 end is not reached by the read, which stops 3 residues before it; the germline J gene fills it in. The chain combines TRBV19 with TRBJ2-4; maybe TRBD1 (6 bases). CDR1 is LNHDA, CDR2 SQIVND, per germline (reference sequence). The CDR3 runs to 14 residues. The sequenced part of the CDR3 DNA is TGTGCCAGTAGTATCTCCGGACAGCACTATGGT. It is translated as CASSISGQHYG. The whole CDR3 is CASSISGQHYGQYF.

Concerning this clone itself: The missing CDR3 end, 3 residues past where the read stops, is filled in from the germline J gene. This CDR3 is also generated by other DNA sequences in the sample. The chain recombines TRBV7-8 with TRBJ1-3; 8 nucleotides match TRBD1. This CDR3 spans 15 amino acids. The germline gives CDR1 SGHVS, CDR2 FQNEAQ. J was trimmed by 2 bases and V by 1 base; bases with no gene match: 1. The chain's CDR3 is CASSLGTGTGNTIYF. CDR3 DNA (partial): TGTGCCAGCAGCTTAGGGACAGGGACTGGAAACACC.

In regard to this clone: The CDR3 goes on 3 residues after the read ends, and that part is filled in from the germline J gene. This rearrangement joins TRBV30 to TRBJ1-2; 9 bases align to TRBD1. The junction had 1 base not matched to a gene; V was cut back by 3 bases and J by 2 bases. The CDR3 contains 13 residues. CDR1 is GTSNPN and CDR2 is SVGIG in the germline V gene (reference sequence). The DNA read from the CDR3 is TGTGCCTGGAGCGGGACAGGGAACTATGGC. Amino acids: CAWSGTGNYG. The CDR3, in full, reads CAWSGTGNYGYTF.

Regarding this clone: The CDR3 end lies 3 residues beyond the end of the read and is filled in from the germline J gene. V is TRBV30 and J is TRBJ1-4; 8 bases line up with TRBD1. The CDR3 totals 15 residues. Germline lookup yields CDR1 GTSNPN and CDR2 SVGIG (reference sequence). CDR3 protein: CAWSVPDRASSPLFF. The part of the CDR3 DNA that was read is TGTGCCTGGAGTGTTCCGGACAGGGCAAGTTCACCA.

A remark on this clone: The read ends 3 residues early relative to the CDR3; the germline J gene fills the gap. The chain recombines TRBV10-1 with TRBJ2-1; 11 positions match TRBD2. This CDR3 spans 14 amino acids. Unmatched junction bases numbered 1, after V lost 5 bases and J lost 4 bases. CDR1 WNHNN and CDR2 SYGVQD come from the germline V gene (reference sequence). This CDR3 is CASSRLAGYNEQFF. The covered CDR3 bases are TGCGCCAGCAGTCGACTAGCGGGGTACAATGAG.

Concerning this clone itself: Read data end 3 residues before the CDR3 end; the end is taken from the germline J gene. The chain joins TRBV4-2 to TRBJ2-7, with a weak D call TRBD1 (5 bases). Germline V gene lookup returns CDR1 LGHNA and CDR2 YNFKEQ. Trimming left V 0 bases short and J 2 bases short, with 11 bases between. This CDR3 spans 15 amino acids. The CDR3 loop is CASSQERGGAYEQYF. The sequenced CDR3 bases are TGTGCCAGCAGCCAAGAAAGGGGTGGGGCCTACGAG.